This T cell receptor (beta chain) was identified during a study of blood T cell repertoires in COVID-19. TCRdb keeps only in-frame clones here, not all; method: immunoSEQ multiplex PCR. The table has about 55,000 clones, around 90% seen once. The CDR3 loop spans 14 amino acids. Per the germline V gene, CDR1 is SEHNR and CDR2 is FQNEAQ (reference sequence). Losses at the gene ends were 5 bases for V and 6 bases for J; bases not matched to a gene: 7. This clonotype was obtained from a human donor with active COVID-19. The donor label of this sample is uncertain. Sequenced material: peripheral blood. The gene calls are TRBV7-9 and TRBJ2-1; 7 bases are a match to TRBD1. CDR3 nucleotide sequence: TGTGCCAGCAGCCCCCGGACAGGTGTCAATGAGCAGTTCTTC. This sequence encodes CASSPRTGVNEQFF. Full variable domain (remainder filled in from reference TRBV7-9 and TRBJ2-1): DTGVSQNPRHKITKRGQNVTFRCDPISEHNRLYWYRQTLGQGPEFLTYFQNEAQLEKSRLLSDRFSAERPKGSFSTLEIQRTEQGDSAMYLCASSPRTGVNEQFFGPGTRLTVL.